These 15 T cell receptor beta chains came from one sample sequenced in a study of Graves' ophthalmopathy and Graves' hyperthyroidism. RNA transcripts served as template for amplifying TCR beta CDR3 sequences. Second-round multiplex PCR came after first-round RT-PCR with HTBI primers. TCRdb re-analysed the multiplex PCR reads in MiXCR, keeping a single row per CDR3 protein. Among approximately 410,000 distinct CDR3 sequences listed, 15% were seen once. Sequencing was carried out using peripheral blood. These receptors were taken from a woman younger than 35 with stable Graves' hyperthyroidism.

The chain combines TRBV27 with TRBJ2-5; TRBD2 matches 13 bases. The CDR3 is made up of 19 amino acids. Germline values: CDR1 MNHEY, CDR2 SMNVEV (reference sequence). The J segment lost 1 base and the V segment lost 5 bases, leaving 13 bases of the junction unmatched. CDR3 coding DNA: TGTGCCAGCAGTCCACTTACTCCGGGACTAGCGGGGACCCAAGAGACCCAGTACTTC. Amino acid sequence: CASSPLTPGLAGTQETQYF.

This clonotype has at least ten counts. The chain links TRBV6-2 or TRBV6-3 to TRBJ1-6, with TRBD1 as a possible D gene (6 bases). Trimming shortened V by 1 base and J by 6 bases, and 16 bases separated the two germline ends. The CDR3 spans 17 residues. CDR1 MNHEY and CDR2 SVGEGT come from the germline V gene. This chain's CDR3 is CASSYLSGTGPNSPLHF. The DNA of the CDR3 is TGTGCCAGCAGTTACTTGTCTGGTACAGGGCCTAATTCACCCCTCCACTTT.

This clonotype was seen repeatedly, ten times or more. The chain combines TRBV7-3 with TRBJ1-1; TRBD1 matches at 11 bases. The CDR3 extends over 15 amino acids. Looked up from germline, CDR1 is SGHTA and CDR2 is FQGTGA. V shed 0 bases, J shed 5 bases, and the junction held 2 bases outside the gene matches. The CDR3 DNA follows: TGTGCCAGCAGCTTAACCGGGACAGGGGGGACTGAAGCTTTCTTT. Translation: CASSLTGTGGTEAFF.

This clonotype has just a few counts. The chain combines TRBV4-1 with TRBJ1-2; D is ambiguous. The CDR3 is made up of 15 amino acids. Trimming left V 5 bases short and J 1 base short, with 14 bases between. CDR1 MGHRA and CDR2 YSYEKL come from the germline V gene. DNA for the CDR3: TGCGCCAGCAGCTTCGATCCCCGGGGTAACTATGGCTACACCTTC. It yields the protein CASSFDPRGNYGYTF.

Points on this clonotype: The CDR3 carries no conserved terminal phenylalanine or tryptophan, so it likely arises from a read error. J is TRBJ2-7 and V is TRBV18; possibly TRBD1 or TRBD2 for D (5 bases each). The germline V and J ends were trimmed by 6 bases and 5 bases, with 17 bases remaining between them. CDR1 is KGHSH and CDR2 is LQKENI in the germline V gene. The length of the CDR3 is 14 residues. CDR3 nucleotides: TGTGCCAGCTCTCCAAGAAGGGGACGCAACGAGCAGTACCTC. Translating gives CASSPRRGRNEQYL.

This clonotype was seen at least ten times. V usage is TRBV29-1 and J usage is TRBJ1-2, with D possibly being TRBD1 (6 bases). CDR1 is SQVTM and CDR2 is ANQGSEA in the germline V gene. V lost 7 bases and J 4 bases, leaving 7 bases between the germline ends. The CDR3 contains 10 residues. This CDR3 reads CSADSYGYTF. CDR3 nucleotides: TGCAGCGCGGACAGCTATGGCTACACCTTC.

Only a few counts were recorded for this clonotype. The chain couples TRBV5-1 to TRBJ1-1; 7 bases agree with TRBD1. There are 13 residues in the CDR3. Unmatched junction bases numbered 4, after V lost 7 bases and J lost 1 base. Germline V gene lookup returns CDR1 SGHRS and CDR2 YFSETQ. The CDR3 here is CASQGGSNTEAFF. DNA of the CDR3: TGCGCCAGCCAGGGGGGGTCGAACACTGAAGCTTTCTTT.

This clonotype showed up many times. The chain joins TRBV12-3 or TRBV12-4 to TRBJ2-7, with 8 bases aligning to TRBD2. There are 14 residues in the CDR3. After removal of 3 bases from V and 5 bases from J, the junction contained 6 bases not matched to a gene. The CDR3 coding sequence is TGTGCCAGCAGTTTTCAGGGACTAGATCACGAGCAGTACTTC. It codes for CASSFQGLDHEQYF.

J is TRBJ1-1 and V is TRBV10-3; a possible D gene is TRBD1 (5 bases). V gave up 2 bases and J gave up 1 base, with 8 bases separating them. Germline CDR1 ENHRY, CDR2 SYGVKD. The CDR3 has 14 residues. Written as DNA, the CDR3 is TGTGCCATCAGTGAGGCTAGGGGGAACACTGAAGCTTTCTTT. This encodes CAISEARGNTEAFF.

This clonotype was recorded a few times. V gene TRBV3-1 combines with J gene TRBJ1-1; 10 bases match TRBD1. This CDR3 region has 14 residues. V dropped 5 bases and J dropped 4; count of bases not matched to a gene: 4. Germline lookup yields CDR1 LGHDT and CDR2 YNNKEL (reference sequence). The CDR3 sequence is CASSADRGPTEAFF. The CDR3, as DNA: TGTGCCAGCAGCGCAGACAGGGGGCCCACTGAAGCTTTCTTT.

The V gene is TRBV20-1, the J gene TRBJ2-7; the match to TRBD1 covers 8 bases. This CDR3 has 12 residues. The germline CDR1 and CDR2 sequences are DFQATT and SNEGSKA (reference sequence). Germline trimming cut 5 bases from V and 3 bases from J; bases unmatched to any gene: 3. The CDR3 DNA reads TGCAGTGCTCGCGGACAGGGCTACGAGCAGTACTTC. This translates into CSARGQGYEQYF.

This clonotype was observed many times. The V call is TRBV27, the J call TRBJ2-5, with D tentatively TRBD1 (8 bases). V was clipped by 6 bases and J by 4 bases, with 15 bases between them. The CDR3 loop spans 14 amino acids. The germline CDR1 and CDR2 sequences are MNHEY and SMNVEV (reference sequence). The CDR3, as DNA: TGTGCCAGCAGCCTTACAGGGGGGGGAGAGACCCAGTACTTC. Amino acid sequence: CASSLTGGGETQYF.

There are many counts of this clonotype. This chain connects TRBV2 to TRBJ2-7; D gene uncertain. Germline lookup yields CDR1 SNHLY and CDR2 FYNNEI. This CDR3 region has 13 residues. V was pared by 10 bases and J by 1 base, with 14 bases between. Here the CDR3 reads CATLPGRSYEQYF. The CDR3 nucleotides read TGTGCCACCCTGCCGGGTCGGTCCTACGAGCAGTACTTC.

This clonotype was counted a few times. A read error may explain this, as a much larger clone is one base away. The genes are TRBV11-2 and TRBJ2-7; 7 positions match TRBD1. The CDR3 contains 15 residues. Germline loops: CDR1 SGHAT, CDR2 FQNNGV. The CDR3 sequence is CASNLVRDSSYEQYF. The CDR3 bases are TGTGCCAGCAACTTAGTTAGGGACAGTTCCTACGAGCAGTACTTC.

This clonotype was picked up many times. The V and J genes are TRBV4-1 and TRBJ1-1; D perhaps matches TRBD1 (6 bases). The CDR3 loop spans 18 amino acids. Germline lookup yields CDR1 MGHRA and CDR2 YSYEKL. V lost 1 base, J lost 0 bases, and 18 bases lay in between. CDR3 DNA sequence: TGCGCCAGCAGCCAAGGAGAGGTCCGGGACACCATGAACACTGAAGCTTTCTTT. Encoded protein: CASSQGEVRDTMNTEAFF.